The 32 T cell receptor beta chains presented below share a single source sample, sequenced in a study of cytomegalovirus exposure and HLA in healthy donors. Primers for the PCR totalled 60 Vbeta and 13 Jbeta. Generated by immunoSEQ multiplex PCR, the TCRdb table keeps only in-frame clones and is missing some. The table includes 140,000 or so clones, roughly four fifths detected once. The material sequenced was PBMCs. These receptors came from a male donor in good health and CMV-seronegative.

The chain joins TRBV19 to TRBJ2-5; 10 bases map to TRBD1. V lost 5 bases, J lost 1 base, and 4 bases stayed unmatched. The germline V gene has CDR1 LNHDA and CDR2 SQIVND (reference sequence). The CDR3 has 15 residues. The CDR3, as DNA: TGTGCCAGTAGTCCCCGGGACAGGGGCCAAGAGACCCAGTACTTC. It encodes CASSPRDRGQETQYF.

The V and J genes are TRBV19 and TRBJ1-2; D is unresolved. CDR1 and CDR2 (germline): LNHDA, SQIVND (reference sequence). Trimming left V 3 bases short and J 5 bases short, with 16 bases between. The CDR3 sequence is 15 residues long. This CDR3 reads CASSIRDPQLYGYTF. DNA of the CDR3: TGTGCCAGTAGTATCCGGGATCCTCAATTGTATGGCTACACCTTC.

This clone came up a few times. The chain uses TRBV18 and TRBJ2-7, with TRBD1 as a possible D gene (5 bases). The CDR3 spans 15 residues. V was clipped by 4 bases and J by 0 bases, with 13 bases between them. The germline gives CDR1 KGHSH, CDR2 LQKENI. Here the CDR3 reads CASSRTAGNSYEQYF. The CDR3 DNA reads TGTGCCAGCTCACGAACGGCAGGGAACTCCTACGAGCAGTACTTC.

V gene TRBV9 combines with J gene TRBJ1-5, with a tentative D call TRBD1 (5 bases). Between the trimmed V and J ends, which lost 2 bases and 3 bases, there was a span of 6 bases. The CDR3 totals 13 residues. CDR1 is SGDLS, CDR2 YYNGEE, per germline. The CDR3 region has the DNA TGTGCCAGCAGCGTGACAGACAATCAGCCCCAGCATTTT. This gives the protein CASSVTDNQPQHF.

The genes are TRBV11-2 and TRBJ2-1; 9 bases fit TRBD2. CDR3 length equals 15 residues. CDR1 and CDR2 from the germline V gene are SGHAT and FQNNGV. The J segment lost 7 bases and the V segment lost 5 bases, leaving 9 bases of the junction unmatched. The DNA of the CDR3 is TGTGCCAGCAGCCTCTTAGCGGGAGATTGGAATGAGCAGTTCTTC. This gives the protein CASSLLAGDWNEQFF. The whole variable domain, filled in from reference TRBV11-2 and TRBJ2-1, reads EAGVAQSPRYKIIEKRQSVAFWCNPISGHATLYWYQQILGQGPKLLIQFQNNGVVDDSQLPKDRFSAERLKGVDSTLKIQPAKLEDSAVYLCASSLLAGDWNEQFFGPGTRLTVL.

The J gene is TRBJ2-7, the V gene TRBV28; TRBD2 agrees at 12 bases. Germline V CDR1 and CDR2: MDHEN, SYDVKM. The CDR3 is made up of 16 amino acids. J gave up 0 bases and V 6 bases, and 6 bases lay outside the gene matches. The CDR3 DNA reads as TGTGCCAGCAGCCCCGGACTAGCGGGGACCTCCTACGAGCAGTACTTC. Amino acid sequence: CASSPGLAGTSYEQYF.

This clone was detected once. The DNA for the CDR3 is TGTGCCACCAGCAGAGCTAGCGGGAGAGGGTATTTT. Translating gives CATSRASGRGYF. The chain recombines TRBV15 with TRBJ2-3; 10 positions match TRBD2. The J segment lost 14 bases and the V segment lost 1 base, leaving 3 bases of the junction unmatched. The V gene's germline CDR1 is LNHNV and CDR2 YYDKDF (reference sequence). The CDR3 runs to 12 residues.

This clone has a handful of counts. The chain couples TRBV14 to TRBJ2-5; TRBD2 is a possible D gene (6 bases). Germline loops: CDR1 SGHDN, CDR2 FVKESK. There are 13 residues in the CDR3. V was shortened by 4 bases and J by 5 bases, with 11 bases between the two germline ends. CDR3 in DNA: TGTGCCAGCAGCCGAACCCGGGAGGAGACCCAGTACTTC. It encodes CASSRTREETQYF.

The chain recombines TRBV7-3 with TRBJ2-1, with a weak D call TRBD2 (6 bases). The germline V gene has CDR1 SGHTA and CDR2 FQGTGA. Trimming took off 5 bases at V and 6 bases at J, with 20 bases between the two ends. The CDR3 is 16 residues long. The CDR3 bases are TGTGCCAGCAGCCCCCTCGACGGCGGGGATCCCAATGAGCAGTTCTTC. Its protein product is CASSPLDGGDPNEQFF.

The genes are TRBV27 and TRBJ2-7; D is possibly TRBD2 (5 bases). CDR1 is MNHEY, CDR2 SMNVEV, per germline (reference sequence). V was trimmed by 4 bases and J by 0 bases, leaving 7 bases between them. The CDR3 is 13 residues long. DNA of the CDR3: TGTGCCAGCAGTTCCGGGAACTCCTACGAGCAGTACTTC. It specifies CASSSGNSYEQYF.

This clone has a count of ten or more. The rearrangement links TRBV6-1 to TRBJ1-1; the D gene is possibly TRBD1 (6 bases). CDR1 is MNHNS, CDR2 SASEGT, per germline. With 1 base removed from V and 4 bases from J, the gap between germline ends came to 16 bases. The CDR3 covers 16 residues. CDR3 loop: CASSEEGGGVVTEAFF. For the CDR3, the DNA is TGTGCCAGCAGTGAAGAGGGGGGGGGCGTTGTCACTGAAGCTTTCTTT.

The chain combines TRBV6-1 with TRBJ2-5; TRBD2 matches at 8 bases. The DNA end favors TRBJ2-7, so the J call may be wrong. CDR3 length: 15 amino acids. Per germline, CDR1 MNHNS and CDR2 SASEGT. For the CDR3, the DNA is TGTGCCAGCAGTGAAGATCCAGCGGGGGCCCACGAGCAGTACTTC. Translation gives CASSEDPAGAHEQYF.

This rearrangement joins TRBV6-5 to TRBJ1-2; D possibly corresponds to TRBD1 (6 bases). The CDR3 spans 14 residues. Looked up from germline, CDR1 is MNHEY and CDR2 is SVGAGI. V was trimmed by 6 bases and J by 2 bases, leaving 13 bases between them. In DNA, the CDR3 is TGTGCCAGCAGCCCCCAGGGGAGCAACTATGGCTACACCTTC. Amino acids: CASSPQGSNYGYTF.

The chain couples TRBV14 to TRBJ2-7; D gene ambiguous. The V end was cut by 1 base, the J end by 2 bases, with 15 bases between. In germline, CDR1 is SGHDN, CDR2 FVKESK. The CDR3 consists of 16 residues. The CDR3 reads CASSQARNGLAYEQYF. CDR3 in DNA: TGTGCCAGCAGCCAAGCCAGGAATGGTTTGGCCTACGAGCAGTACTTC.

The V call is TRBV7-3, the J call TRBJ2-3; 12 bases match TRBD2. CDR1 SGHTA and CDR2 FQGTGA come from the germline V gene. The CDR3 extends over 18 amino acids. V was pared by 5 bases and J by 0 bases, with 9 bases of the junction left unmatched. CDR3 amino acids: CASSGPSGGAESTDTQYF. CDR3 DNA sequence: TGTGCCAGCAGCGGACCTAGCGGGGGGGCCGAGAGCACAGATACGCAGTATTTT.

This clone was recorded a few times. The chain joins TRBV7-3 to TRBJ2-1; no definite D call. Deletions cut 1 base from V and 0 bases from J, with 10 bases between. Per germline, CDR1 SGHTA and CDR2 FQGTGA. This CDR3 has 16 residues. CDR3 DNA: TGTGCCAGCAGCTTAAATCCATACGGCTCCTACAATGAGCAGTTCTTC. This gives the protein CASSLNPYGSYNEQFF.

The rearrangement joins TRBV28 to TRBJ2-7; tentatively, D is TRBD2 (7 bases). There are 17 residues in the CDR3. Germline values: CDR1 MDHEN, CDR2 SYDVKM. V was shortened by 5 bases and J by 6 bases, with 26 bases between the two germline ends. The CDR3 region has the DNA TGTGCCAGCAGTATGGGCGCGTTAGGGGGGGCGCTCGGCGAGCAGTACTTC. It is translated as CASSMGALGGALGEQYF.

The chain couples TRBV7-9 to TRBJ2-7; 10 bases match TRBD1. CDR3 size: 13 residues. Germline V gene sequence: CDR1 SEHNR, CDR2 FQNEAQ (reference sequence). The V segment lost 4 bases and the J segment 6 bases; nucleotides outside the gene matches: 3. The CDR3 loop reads CASSSGTGAEQYF. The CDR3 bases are TGTGCCAGCAGCTCCGGGACAGGGGCCGAGCAGTACTTC.

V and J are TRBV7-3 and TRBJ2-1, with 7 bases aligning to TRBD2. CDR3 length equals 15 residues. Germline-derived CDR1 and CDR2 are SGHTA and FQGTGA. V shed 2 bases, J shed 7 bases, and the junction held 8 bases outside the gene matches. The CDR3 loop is CASSLHLAAGNEQFF. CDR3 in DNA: TGTGCCAGCAGCTTACACCTAGCAGCGGGGAATGAGCAGTTCTTC.

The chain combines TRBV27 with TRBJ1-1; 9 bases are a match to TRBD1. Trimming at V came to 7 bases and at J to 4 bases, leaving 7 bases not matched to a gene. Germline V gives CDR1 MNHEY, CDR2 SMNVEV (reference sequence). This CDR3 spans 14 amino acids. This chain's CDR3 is CASKIDRGGTEAFF. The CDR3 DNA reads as TGTGCCAGCAAGATAGACAGGGGGGGCACTGAAGCTTTCTTT.

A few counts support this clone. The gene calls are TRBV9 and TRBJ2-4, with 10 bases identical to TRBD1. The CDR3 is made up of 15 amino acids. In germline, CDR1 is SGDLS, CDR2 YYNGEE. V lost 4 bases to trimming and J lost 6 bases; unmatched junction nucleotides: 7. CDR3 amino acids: CASSLGTGEINIQYF. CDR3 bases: TGTGCCAGCAGCCTCGGGACAGGGGAAATAAACATTCAGTACTTC. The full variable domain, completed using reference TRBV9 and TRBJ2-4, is DSGVTQTPKHLITATGQRVTLRCSPRSGDLSVYWYQQSLDQGLQFLIQYYNGEERAKGNILERFSAQQFPDLHSELNLSSLELGDSALYFCASSLGTGEINIQYFGAGTRLSVL.

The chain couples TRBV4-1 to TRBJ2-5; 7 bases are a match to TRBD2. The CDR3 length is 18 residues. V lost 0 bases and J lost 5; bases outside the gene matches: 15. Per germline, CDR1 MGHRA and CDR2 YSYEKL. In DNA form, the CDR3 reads TGCGCCAGCAGCCAAGATCCGGAGTTCGGGGAGGGCATGGAGACCCAGTACTTC. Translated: CASSQDPEFGEGMETQYF.

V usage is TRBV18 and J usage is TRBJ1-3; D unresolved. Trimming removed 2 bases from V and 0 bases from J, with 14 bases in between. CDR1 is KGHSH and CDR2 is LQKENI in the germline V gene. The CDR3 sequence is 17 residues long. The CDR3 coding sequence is TGTGCCAGCTCACCAGAGGCAGTTAGCTTCTCTGGAAACACCATATATTTT. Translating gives CASSPEAVSFSGNTIYF.

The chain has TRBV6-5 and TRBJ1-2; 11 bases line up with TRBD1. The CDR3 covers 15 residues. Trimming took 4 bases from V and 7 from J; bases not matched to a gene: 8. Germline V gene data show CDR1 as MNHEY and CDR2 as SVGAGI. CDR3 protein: CASSFEGQGVGGYTF. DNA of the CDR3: TGTGCCAGCAGTTTTGAGGGACAGGGGGTGGGTGGCTACACCTTC.

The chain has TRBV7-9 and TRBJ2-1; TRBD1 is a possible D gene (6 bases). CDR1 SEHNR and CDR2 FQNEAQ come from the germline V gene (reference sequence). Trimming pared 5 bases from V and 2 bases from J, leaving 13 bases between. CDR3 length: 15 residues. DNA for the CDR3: TGTGCCAGCAGCGCAGCAGGGGAAGCCTACAATGAGCAGTTCTTC. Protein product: CASSAAGEAYNEQFF.

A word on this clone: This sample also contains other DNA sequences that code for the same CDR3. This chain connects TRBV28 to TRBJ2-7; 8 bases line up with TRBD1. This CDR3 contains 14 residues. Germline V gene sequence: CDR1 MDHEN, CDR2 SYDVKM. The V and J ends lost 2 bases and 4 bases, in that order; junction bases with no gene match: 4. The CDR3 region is CASSLGQGGYEQYF. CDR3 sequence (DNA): TGTGCCAGCAGTTTAGGACAGGGTGGGTACGAGCAGTACTTC.

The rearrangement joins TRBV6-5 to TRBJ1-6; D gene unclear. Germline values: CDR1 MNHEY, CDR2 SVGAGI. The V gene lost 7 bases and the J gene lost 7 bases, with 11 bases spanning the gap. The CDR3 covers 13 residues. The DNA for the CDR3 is TGTGCCAGCACTTGGCAGTTGAATTCACCCCTCCACTTT. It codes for CASTWQLNSPLHF.

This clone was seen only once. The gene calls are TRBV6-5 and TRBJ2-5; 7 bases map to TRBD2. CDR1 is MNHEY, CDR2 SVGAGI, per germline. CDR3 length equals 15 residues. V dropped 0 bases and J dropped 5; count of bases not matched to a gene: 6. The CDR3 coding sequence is TGTGCCAGCAGTTACTCGCGGGAGAAAAGGGAGACCCAGTACTTC. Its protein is CASSYSREKRETQYF.

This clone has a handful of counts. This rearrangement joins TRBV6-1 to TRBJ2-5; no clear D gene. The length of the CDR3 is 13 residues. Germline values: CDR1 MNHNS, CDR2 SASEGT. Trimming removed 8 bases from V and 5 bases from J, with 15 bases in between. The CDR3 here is CASCRLTGETQYF. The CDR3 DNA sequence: TGTGCCAGCTGTCGGCTAACCGGGGAGACCCAGTACTTC.

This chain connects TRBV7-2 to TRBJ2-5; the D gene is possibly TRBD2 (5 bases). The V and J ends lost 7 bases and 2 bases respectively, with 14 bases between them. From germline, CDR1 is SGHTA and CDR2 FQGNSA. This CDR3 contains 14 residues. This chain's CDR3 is CASIITRLQETQYF. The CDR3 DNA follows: TGTGCCAGCATCATCACACGACTACAAGAGACCCAGTACTTC.

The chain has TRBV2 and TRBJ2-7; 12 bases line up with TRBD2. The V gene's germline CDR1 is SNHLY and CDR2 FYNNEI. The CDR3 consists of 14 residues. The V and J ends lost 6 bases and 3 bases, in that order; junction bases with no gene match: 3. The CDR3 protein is CASRPGLAGYEQYF. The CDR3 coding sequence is TGTGCCAGCAGGCCGGGACTAGCGGGCTACGAGCAGTACTTC.

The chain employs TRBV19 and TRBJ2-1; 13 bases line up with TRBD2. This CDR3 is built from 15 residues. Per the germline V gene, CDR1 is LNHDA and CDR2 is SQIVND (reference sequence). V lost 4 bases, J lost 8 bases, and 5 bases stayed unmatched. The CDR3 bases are TGTGCCAGTAGTAAGGGACTAGCGGGGCGGGATGAGCAGTTCTTC. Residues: CASSKGLAGRDEQFF.